The entry below gives a single T cell receptor beta chain sequence along with its context. The antigen remains unidentified. This sample was included in a study of CD4 T cells in relation to SARS-CoV-2 and coronaviruses. Turning to the study itself: Controls used an HIV-1 Nef peptide pool or no peptide.

Measured with immunoSEQ multiplex PCR; TCRdb has only the in-frame clones, and not every one. The sample consists of roughly 18,000 clones, 82% of them appearing once. From germline, CDR1 is SGHDN and CDR2 FVKESK. V lost 1 base, J lost 2 bases, and 2 bases stayed unmatched. The CDR3 contains 15 residues. Unexposed donor CD4+ T cells date from 2011-2018, before the COVID-19 pandemic. CD4+ T cells were isolated from the cells after around 9 days of culture. General study results and limits: Crossreactivity was assessed only for spike protein, not other viral proteins.

The rearrangement links TRBV14 to TRBJ2-1, with 7 bases that match TRBD2. The specimen sequenced was CD4+ T cells from PBMCs, cultured in vitro. This receptor was obtained from a human donor in good health. CDR3 DNA: TGTGCCAGCAGCCAAGTGCTAGCGGCCTACAATGAGCAGTTCTTC. This sequence encodes CASSQVLAAYNEQFF.